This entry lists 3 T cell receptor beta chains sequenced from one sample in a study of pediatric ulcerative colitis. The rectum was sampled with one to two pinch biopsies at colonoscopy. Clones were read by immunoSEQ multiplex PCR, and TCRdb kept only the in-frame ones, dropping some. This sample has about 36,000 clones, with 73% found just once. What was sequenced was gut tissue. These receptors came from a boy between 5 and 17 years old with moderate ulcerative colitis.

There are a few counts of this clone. The CDR3 nucleotides are TGCGCCAGCAGCGAAGACAGGGGGGGAGAGGAAAAACTGTTTTTT. Protein sequence: CASSEDRGGEEKLFF. The chain has TRBV5-1 and TRBJ1-4; 9 bases agree with TRBD1. V was pared by 4 bases and J by 8 bases, with 9 bases of the junction left unmatched. Germline CDR1 SGHRS, CDR2 YFSETQ. There are 15 residues in the CDR3.

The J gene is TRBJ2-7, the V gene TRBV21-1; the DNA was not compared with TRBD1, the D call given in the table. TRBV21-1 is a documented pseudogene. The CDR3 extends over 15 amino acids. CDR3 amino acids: CASSNSLGQEHEQYF. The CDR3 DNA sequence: TGTGCCAGCAGCAACAGTCTGGGACAGGAACACGAGCAGTACTTC.

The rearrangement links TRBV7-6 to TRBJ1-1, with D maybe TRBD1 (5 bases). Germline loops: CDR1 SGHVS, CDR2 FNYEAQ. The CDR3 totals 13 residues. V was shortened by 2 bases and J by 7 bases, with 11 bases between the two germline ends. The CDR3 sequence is CASSLSPGIEAFF. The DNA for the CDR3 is TGTGCCAGCAGCTTATCACCAGGGATTGAAGCTTTCTTT.